This T cell receptor (beta chain) was captured by sequencing in a study of blood T cell repertoires in COVID-19. Background on the study: The samples span acute and convalescent COVID-19 from the United States, Italy and Spain.

V was pared by 3 bases and J by 0 bases, with 9 bases between. The germline V gene encodes CDR1 SSHAT and CDR2 FNYEAQ (reference sequence). CDR3 length equals 15 residues. The protocol was immunoSEQ multiplex PCR, while the TCRdb copy is restricted to in-frame clones and leaves out a portion. The table includes some 290,000 clones, 90% detected once. The chain is built from TRBV7-7 and TRBJ2-1; D unclear. Material for sequencing was PBMCs or T cells enriched from blood (not recorded which). The TCR sequence derives from a woman in her 30s who had been exposed to COVID-19. CDR3 residues: CASSLGQPSYNEQFF. CDR3 DNA sequence: TGTGCCAGCAGCTTGGGCCAACCCTCCTACAATGAGCAGTTCTTC.